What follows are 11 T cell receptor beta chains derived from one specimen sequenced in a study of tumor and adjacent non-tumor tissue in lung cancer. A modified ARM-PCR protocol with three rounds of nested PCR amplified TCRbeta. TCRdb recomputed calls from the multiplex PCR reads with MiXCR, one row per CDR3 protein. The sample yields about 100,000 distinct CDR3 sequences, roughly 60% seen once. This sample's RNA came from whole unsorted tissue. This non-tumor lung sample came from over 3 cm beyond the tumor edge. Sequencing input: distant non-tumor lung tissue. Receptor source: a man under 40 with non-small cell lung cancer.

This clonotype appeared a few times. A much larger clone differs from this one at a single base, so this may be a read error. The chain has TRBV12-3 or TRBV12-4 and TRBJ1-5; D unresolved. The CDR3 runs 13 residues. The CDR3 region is CVSTLSRNQPQHF. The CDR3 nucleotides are TGTGTCAGCACCCTGTCTCGCAATCAGCCCCAGCATTTT.

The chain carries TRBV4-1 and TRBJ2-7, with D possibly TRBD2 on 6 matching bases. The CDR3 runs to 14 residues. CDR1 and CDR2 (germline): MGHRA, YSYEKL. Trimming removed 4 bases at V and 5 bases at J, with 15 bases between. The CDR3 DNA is TGCGCCAGCAGCCCCCTCCCGGGAGACCACGAGCAGTACTTC. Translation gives CASSPLPGDHEQYF.

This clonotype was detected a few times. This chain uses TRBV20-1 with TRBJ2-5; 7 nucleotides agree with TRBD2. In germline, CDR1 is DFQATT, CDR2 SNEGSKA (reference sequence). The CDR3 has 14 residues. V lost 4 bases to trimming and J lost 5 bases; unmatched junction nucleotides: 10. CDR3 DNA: TGCAGTGCTATAGGTGGACTAGGGGTGGAGACCCAGTACTTC. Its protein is CSAIGGLGVETQYF.

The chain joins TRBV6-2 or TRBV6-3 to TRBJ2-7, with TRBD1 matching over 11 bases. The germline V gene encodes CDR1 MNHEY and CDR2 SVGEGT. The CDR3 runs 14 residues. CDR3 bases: TGTCTCAGCAGGGGACAGGGGGTCACCTACGAGCAGTACTTC. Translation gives CLSRGQGVTYEQYF.

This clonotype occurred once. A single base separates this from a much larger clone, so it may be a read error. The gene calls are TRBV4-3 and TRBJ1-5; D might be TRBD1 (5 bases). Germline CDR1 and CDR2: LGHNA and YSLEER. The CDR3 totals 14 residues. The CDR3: CASSPGQLDQPKHF. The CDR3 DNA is TGCGCCAGCAGCCCGGGGCAGCTAGATCAGCCCAAGCATTTT.

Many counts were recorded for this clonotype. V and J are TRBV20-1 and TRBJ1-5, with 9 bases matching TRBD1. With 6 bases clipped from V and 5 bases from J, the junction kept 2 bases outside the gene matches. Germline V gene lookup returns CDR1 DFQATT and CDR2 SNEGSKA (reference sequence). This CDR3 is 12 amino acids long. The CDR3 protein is CSARDRDQPQHF. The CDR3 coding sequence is TGCAGTGCCCGGGACAGGGATCAGCCCCAGCATTTT.

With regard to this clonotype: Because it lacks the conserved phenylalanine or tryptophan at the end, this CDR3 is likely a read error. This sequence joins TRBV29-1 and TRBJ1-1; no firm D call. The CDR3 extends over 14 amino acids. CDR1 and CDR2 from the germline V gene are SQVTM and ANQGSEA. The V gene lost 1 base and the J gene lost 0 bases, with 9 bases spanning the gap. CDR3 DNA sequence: TGCAGCGTTGAAGTAAGTGGGATGAACACTGAAGCTTTCTCT. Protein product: CSVEVSGMNTEAFS.

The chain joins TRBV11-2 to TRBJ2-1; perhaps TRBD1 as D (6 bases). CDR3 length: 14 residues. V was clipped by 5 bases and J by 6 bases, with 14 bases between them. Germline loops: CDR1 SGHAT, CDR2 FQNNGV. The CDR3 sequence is CASSPWDMVNEQFF. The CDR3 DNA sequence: TGTGCCAGCAGCCCCTGGGACATGGTCAATGAGCAGTTCTTC. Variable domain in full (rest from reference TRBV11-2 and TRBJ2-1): EAGVAQSPRYKIIEKRQSVAFWCNPISGHATLYWYQQILGQGPKLLIQFQNNGVVDDSQLPKDRFSAERLKGVDSTLKIQPAKLEDSAVYLCASSPWDMVNEQFFGPGTRLTVL.

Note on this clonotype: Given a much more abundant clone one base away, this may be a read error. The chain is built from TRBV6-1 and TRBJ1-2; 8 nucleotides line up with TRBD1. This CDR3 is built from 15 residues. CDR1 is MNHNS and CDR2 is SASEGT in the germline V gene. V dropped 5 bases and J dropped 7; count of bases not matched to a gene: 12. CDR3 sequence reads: CASSRFGQGDVGYTF. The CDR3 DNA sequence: TGTGCCAGCAGTCGATTCGGACAGGGTGATGTTGGCTACACCTTC.

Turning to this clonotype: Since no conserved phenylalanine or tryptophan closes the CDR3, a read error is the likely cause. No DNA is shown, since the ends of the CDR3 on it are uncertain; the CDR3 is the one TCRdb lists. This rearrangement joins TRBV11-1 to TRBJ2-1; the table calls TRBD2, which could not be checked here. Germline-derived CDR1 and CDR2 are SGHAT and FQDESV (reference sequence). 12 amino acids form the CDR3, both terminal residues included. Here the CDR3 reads CVSSFPRLASVV.

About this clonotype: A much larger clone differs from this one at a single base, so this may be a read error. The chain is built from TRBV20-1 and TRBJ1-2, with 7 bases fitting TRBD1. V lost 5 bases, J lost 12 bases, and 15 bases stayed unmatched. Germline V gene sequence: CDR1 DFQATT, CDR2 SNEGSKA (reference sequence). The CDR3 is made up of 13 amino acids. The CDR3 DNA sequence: TGCAGTGCTCCCAAGCCAGGGGGGAGGGGCCACACCTTC. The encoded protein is CSAPKPGGRGHTF.